This TCR beta chain came from a study of CDR3 diversity in severe acne (dated by TCRdb to the late 2010s). On this clonotype: What this receptor recognizes is not known. No clone much larger than this one lies a single base away; base qualities are absent.

The V end loses 5 bases and the J end loses 0 bases, and a stretch of 14 bases separates them. Including the terminal cysteine and phenylalanine, the CDR3 comprises 15 residues. The read is trimmed to its CDR3 DNA, 45 bases read in frame from base 1. The germline V gene supplies CDR1 MGHDK and CDR2 SYGVNS. The library was obtained by PCR. The instrument was an Illumina HiSeq 2000. The public reads were quality trimmed at Q25 with fastp and then assembled into clones with MiXCR by TCRdb, keeping productive beta chains. Rows with a matching CDR3 protein are joined into one entry that keeps the most common DNA and genes. Present in this sample are around 94,000 distinct CDR3 sequences, roughly half of which were seen just once. Under 15% of the sample goes to the ten largest clones.

The chain was built from TRBV25-1 and TRBJ2-7, with no confident D gene call. The source is a male donor with acne. What was sequenced was blood. CDR3 protein: CASSLRTESSYEQYF. DNA sequence: TGTGCCAGCAGTCTTAGGACGGAGAGCTCCTACGAGCAGTACTTC.